The 8 T cell receptor beta chains given below trace back to one sample, sequenced in a study of human T cells and chemical hapten exposure. TCRdb ran MiXCR on the RACE reads and lists one entry per CDR3 protein. This table has about 360,000 distinct CDR3 sequences, 4.8% appearing once. Time point: patch test 1, 2 weeks after DPC sensitization. The treatment: therapeutic diphenylcyclopropenone sensitization with weekly scalp DPC. Specimen: whole blood, collected in connection with sensitization to the hapten diphenylcyclopropenone (DPC). These receptor sequences come from a woman in her fifties or sixties with alopecia areata. Some clones in this sample may be carry-over from other donors' samples.

The chain uses TRBV5-4 and TRBJ2-4; D ambiguous. V dropped 0 bases and J dropped 0 bases, with 7 bases sitting between them. The CDR3 spans 15 residues. Germline CDR1 SGHNT, CDR2 YYREEE (reference sequence). As DNA, the CDR3 is TGTGCCAGCAGCTTGGGAGAGACAGCCAAAAACATTCAGTACTTC. Translated, it gives CASSLGETAKNIQYF.

This clonotype was detected many times. The V and J genes are TRBV27 and TRBJ2-6; perhaps TRBD2 as D (6 bases). Germline CDR1 MNHEY, CDR2 SMNVEV (reference sequence). The CDR3 length is 16 residues. Trimming removed 5 bases from V and 2 bases from J, with 13 bases in between. The CDR3 region has the DNA TGTGCCAGCAGTCCCCCGGAGGGCCCTGGGGCCAACGTCCTGACTTTC. This gives the protein CASSPPEGPGANVLTF.

This clonotype occurred many times. This chain joins TRBV28 and TRBJ1-5, with TRBD1 matching 10 bases. The CDR3 has 15 residues. The junction had 6 bases not matched to a gene; V was cut back by 3 bases and J by 7 bases. From germline, CDR1 is MDHEN and CDR2 SYDVKM. The CDR3 sequence: CASSLRGQGEQPQHF. Here the CDR3 DNA reads TGTGCCAGCAGTTTGAGAGGACAGGGGGAGCAGCCCCAGCATTTT. The full variable domain, completed using reference TRBV28 and TRBJ1-5, is DVKVTQSSRYLVKRTGEKVFLECVQDMDHENMFWYRQDPGLGLRLIYFSYDVKMKEKGDIPEGYSVSREKKERFSLILESASTNQTSMYLCASSLRGQGEQPQHFGDGTRLSIL.

In its sample, this clonotype was seen many times. The V and J genes are TRBV12-3 or TRBV12-4 and TRBJ1-4, with 7 bases fitting TRBD1. The J segment lost 0 bases and the V segment lost 8 bases, leaving 6 bases of the junction unmatched. The CDR3 sequence is 15 residues long. CDR3 sequence (DNA): TGTGCCAGCCGGCCGACAGGGCCAACTAATGAAAAACTGTTTTTT. Amino acids: CASRPTGPTNEKLFF.

This clonotype was counted at least ten times. The rearrangement joins TRBV7-2 to TRBJ2-4; no firm D call. The CDR3 spans 11 residues. The V end was cut by 5 bases, the J end by 9 bases, with 8 bases between. Germline values: CDR1 SGHTA, CDR2 FQGNSA. The CDR3 DNA reads as TGTGCCAGCAGCGCCTTGGCCATTCAGTACTTC. Translation: CASSALAIQYF.

The rearrangement joins TRBV7-2 to TRBJ2-3, with unresolved D. CDR1 SGHTA and CDR2 FQGNSA come from the germline V gene. The CDR3 consists of 15 residues. Trimming pared 1 base from V and 4 bases from J, leaving 12 bases between. CDR3: CASSLVPNPSDTQYF. As DNA, the CDR3 is TGTGCCAGCAGCTTAGTGCCAAACCCTTCAGATACGCAGTATTTT.

Many counts were recorded for this clonotype. The chain uses TRBV14 and TRBJ1-3, with D hard to call. Trimming pared 3 bases from V and 2 bases from J, leaving 11 bases between. Germline CDR1 is SGHDN and CDR2 is FVKESK. This CDR3 has 15 residues. CDR3 sequence reads: CASSHRGGTGNTIYF. CDR3 nucleotides: TGTGCCAGCAGCCACCGGGGAGGGACTGGAAACACCATATATTTT.

This clonotype was counted between two and nine times. The rearrangement joins TRBV7-6 to TRBJ2-2, with 10 bases lining up with TRBD2. V lost 2 bases to trimming and J lost 1 base; unmatched junction nucleotides: 13. CDR3 length: 20 residues. Germline CDR1 and CDR2: SGHVS and FNYEAQ. The CDR3 region is CASSLNPASGRSKNTGELFF. Here the CDR3 DNA reads TGTGCCAGCAGCTTAAATCCGGCTAGCGGGAGATCCAAGAACACCGGGGAGCTGTTTTTT.